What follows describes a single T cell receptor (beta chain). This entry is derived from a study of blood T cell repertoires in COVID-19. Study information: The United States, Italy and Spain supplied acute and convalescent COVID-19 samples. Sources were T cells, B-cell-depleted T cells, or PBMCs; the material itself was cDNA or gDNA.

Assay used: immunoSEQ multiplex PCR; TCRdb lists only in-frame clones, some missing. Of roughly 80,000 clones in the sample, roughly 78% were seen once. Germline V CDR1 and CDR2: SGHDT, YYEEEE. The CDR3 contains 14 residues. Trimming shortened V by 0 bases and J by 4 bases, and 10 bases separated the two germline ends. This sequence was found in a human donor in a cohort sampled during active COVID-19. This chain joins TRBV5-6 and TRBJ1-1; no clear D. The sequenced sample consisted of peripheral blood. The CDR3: CASSLVQVATEAFF. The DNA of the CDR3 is TGTGCCAGCAGCTTGGTTCAGGTGGCCACTGAAGCTTTCTTT.